These 13 T cell receptor beta chains came from one sample sequenced in a study of blood T cell repertoires in COVID-19. Data came from immunoSEQ multiplex PCR; TCRdb stores just in-frame clones and leaves some out. The table shows fewer than 250,000 clones, with 84% occurring only once. Sequencing was carried out using peripheral blood. The origin of the receptors is a human donor in a cohort sampled during active COVID-19.

J is TRBJ1-1 and V is TRBV19; 8 nucleotides align to TRBD1. The germline gives CDR1 LNHDA, CDR2 SQIVND (reference sequence). V was clipped by 0 bases and J by 3 bases; unmatched bases: 9. CDR3 length: 17 residues. CDR3 sequence (DNA): TGTGCCAGTAGTATAGATGGCGCGGGACAGGCCGACACTGAAGCTTTCTTT. Translating gives CASSIDGAGQADTEAFF. The full variable domain, completed using reference TRBV19 and TRBJ1-1, is DGGITQSPKYLFRKEGQNVTLSCEQNLNHDAMYWYRQDPGQGLRLIYYSQIVNDFQKGDIAEGYSVSREKKESFPLTVTSAQKNPTAFYLCASSIDGAGQADTEAFFGQGTRLTVV.

Notes on this clone: A read error may produce the germline difference seen at one junction end. The chain recombines TRBV5-3 with TRBJ1-5, with 7 bases lining up with TRBD1. TRBV5-3 is treated as an ORF (open reading frame) with a function not yet certain. The CDR3 has 16 amino acids. The CDR3: CARTLTGTEYPQPQHF. The DNA of the CDR3 is TGTGCCAGAACCTTGACCGGGACAGAGTACCCTCAGCCCCAGCATTTT.

This chain links TRBV30 with TRBJ1-1, with TRBD1 matching 7 bases. The ends lost 3 bases at V and 5 bases at J; junction bases unmatched: 9. Per germline, CDR1 GTSNPN and CDR2 SVGIG (reference sequence). This CDR3 spans 14 amino acids. The DNA of the CDR3 is TGTGCCTGGAGGAGGGGGCCGGCATATACTGAAGCTTTCTTT. Translating it yields CAWRRGPAYTEAFF.

CDR3 in amino acids: CASSATGHTEAFF. CDR3 sequence (DNA): TGTGCCAGCAGCGCGACAGGTCACACTGAAGCTTTCTTT. J is TRBJ1-1 and V is TRBV9, with D perhaps TRBD1 (6 bases). Germline V gene data show CDR1 as SGDLS and CDR2 as YYNGEE. Trimming left V 3 bases short and J 3 bases short, with 9 bases between. The CDR3 loop spans 13 amino acids.

The J gene is TRBJ2-1, the V gene TRBV7-2, with 10 bases lining up with TRBD2. Unmatched junction bases numbered 5, after V lost 4 bases and J lost 5 bases. The CDR3 sequence is 15 residues long. Germline V lookup: CDR1 SGHTA, CDR2 FQGNSA. The CDR3 coding sequence is TGTGCCAGCAGCTGGACTAGCGGAGTCAACAATGAGCAGTTCTTC. Translation gives CASSWTSGVNNEQFF. Full variable domain (rest looked up from reference TRBV7-2 and TRBJ2-1): GAGVSQSPSNKVTEKGKDVELRCDPISGHTALYWYRQSLGQGLEFLIYFQGNSAPDKSGLPSDRFSAERTGGSVSTLTIQRTQQEDSAVYLCASSWTSGVNNEQFFGPGTRLTVL.

The V call is TRBV28, the J call TRBJ2-7, with TRBD1 identical over 12 bases. CDR1 and CDR2 (germline): MDHEN, SYDVKM. V lost 4 bases to trimming and J lost 0 bases; unmatched junction nucleotides: 4. This CDR3 has 16 amino acids. The CDR3 region is CASSSRDRGLSYEQYF. CDR3 DNA: TGTGCCAGCAGTTCCCGGGACAGGGGGCTCTCCTACGAGCAGTACTTC.

The DNA for the CDR3 is TGCGCCAGCAGCTTTAGCGGGAGCAGGGTCTTAGATACGCAGTATTTT. Encoded protein: CASSFSGSRVLDTQYF. The rearrangement joins TRBV5-1 to TRBJ2-3, with 9 bases lining up with TRBD2. The V gene's germline CDR1 is SGHRS and CDR2 YFSETQ. This CDR3 spans 16 amino acids. V was clipped by 2 bases and J by 5 bases; unmatched bases: 9.

The chain recombines TRBV24-1 with TRBJ2-3, with 8 positions matching TRBD2. CDR1 is KGHDR, CDR2 SFDVKD, per germline. The CDR3 has 16 amino acids. Germline trimming cut 4 bases from V and 1 base from J; bases unmatched to any gene: 6. The CDR3 protein is CATSDTTSGRTDTQYF. CDR3 sequence (DNA): TGTGCCACCAGTGACACAACTAGCGGCCGCACAGATACGCAGTATTTT.

The chain recombines TRBV6-4 with TRBJ2-3, with D perhaps TRBD1 (6 bases). The CDR3 extends over 16 amino acids. Germline V gene sequence: CDR1 MRHNA, CDR2 SNTAGT. Trimming shortened V by 6 bases and J by 0 bases, and 16 bases separated the two germline ends. This chain's CDR3 is CASSWTADTSTDTQYF. The CDR3 nucleotides are TGTGCCAGCAGCTGGACAGCAGATACTAGCACAGATACGCAGTATTTT.

This clone has only one observation. The rearrangement uses TRBV2 and TRBJ1-5; D not certain. In germline, CDR1 is SNHLY, CDR2 FYNNEI. The germline V and J ends were trimmed by 2 bases and 2 bases, with 7 bases remaining between them. This CDR3 has 14 residues. The CDR3 spells CASSESSRNQPQHF. The CDR3 DNA reads as TGTGCCAGCAGTGAAAGTAGTCGCAATCAGCCCCAGCATTTT.

The chain links TRBV28 to TRBJ1-2, with D possibly matching TRBD1 (5 bases). This CDR3 is built from 13 residues. The ends were cut back, 6 bases at V and 7 bases at J, with 15 bases in the middle. Germline loops: CDR1 MDHEN, CDR2 SYDVKM. CDR3 in DNA: TGTGCCAGCAGGGACACCGCTCAGGGTGGCTACACCTTC. Its protein product is CASRDTAQGGYTF.

This chain links TRBV10-2 with TRBJ2-7; D is possibly TRBD2 (6 bases). This CDR3 has 13 amino acids. V lost 11 bases and J 3 bases, leaving 17 bases between the germline ends. Germline V gene sequence: CDR1 WSHSY, CDR2 SAAADI. DNA of the CDR3: TGCGCCTCCGGGGAAGGGACTTTCTACGAGCAGTACGTC. Its protein is CASGEGTFYEQYV.

This CDR3 reads CACAGTSGGSSYNEQFF. The CDR3 nucleotides read TGTGCCTGCGCCGGGACTAGCGGGGGGTCCTCCTACAATGAGCAGTTCTTC. The chain has TRBV30 and TRBJ2-1; 15 bases align to TRBD2. The CDR3 has 17 amino acids. Germline V gene lookup returns CDR1 GTSNPN and CDR2 SVGIG (reference sequence). Unmatched junction bases numbered 6, after V lost 6 bases and J lost 0 bases. The full variable domain, completed using reference TRBV30 and TRBJ2-1, is SQTIHQWPATLVQPVGSPLSLECTVEGTSNPNLYWYRQAAGRGLQLLFYSVGIGQISSEVPQNLSASRPQDRQFILSSKKLLLSDSGFYLCACAGTSGGSSYNEQFFGPGTRLTVL.